This T cell receptor beta chain came from a study of regulatory T cells in long-lasting Graves disease. Relying on iRepertoire HTBI primers and Arm-PCR of CDR3 regions, the team built TCR beta libraries. TCRdb ran MiXCR on the multiplex PCR reads and lists one entry per CDR3 protein. The sample holds about 660,000 distinct CDR3 sequences; approximately 31% are singletons and the top ten take under 50%. V lost 0 bases and J lost 8, with 14 bases in between. The CDR3 totals 15 residues. Germline V gives CDR1 SGHRS, CDR2 YFSETQ. On this clonotype: Its antigen is unidentified.

Study-level results: TRBV28, TRBJ1-2 and TRBJ2-5 emerged as the favored segments in persistent disease.

Regarding time point: persistent/refractory GD, antithyroid drugs over 5 years with positive TRAb. RNA from PBMCs was the source of the TCR library. This receptor was identified in a female donor with Graves disease. Specimen: peripheral blood mononuclear cells (PBMCs), collected when the disease was refractory, from a patient treated with antithyroid drugs. The chain employs TRBV5-1 and TRBJ1-4; D might be TRBD1 (5 bases). The CDR3: CASSLGRGGGEKLFF. The CDR3 nucleotides read TGCGCCAGCAGCTTGGGCCGGGGGGGTGGCGAAAAACTGTTTTTT.